This record concerns one TCR beta chain sequence. In the original analysis: Estimation of nucleated cell counts relied on the amplification of reference gene primers. Assay: immunoSEQ multiplex PCR; the TCRdb copy retains only in-frame clones and omits some. V, J and clone size are taken as reported in that table, and D and trimming were inferred from the DNA itself. This sample has tens of thousands of clones; more than 60% occur once, and the top ten carry roughly 12%. CDR1 and CDR2 (germline): SQVTM, ANQGSEA. This CDR3 has 12 residues. The V and J ends lost 5 bases and 4 bases respectively, with 11 bases between them. The sample is drawn from a study of blood T cell repertoires in COVID-19. Across the whole study: Material from acute and convalescent COVID-19 was sourced from the United States, Italy and Spain. T cells, B-cell-depleted T cells, or PBMCs supplied cDNA or gDNA.

This receptor was taken from a man between 65 and 79 years old with acute or convalescent COVID-19. Sequencing used peripheral blood. The J gene is TRBJ1-1, the V gene TRBV29-1, with D possibly matching TRBD1 (6 bases). The chain's CDR3 is CSVRGASTEAFF. CDR3 in DNA: TGCAGCGTTCGGGGGGCTAGCACTGAAGCTTTCTTT.